The 9 T cell receptor beta chains given below trace back to one sample, sequenced in a study of blood T cell repertoires in COVID-19. Using immunoSEQ multiplex PCR, the repertoire was profiled, and TCRdb retains in-frame clones only, with some absent. The sample has under 150,000 clones, approximately 73% seen once; the top ten hold 4.2%. The sample comprised peripheral blood. Receptors were obtained from a man between 60 and 75 years old with acute or convalescent COVID-19.

This clone was observed once. J is TRBJ2-7 and V is TRBV4-1, with 10 bases fitting TRBD1. The trim removed 4 bases at V and 0 bases at J, leaving 3 bases unmatched. The germline V gene has CDR1 MGHRA and CDR2 YSYEKL. There are 15 residues in the CDR3. CDR3: CASSPWTGGSYEQYF. The CDR3 DNA reads TGCGCCAGCAGCCCCTGGACAGGGGGCTCCTACGAGCAGTACTTC.

This clone was seen a few times. J is TRBJ2-1 and V is TRBV19; D perhaps matches TRBD1 (6 bases). The CDR3 spans 15 residues. CDR1 is LNHDA and CDR2 is SQIVND in the germline V gene (reference sequence). Between the trimmed V and J ends, which lost 3 bases and 0 bases, there was a span of 9 bases. The CDR3 nucleotides read TGTGCCAGTAGTATGGACAGCCTCTCCTACAATGAGCAGTTCTTC. Its protein is CASSMDSLSYNEQFF.

The chain combines TRBV28 with TRBJ2-7; D is ambiguous. Per the germline V gene, CDR1 is MDHEN and CDR2 is SYDVKM. This CDR3 is built from 11 residues. V was trimmed by 3 bases and J by 4 bases, leaving 4 bases between them. CDR3 residues: CASSFEYEQYF. CDR3 sequence (DNA): TGTGCCAGCAGTTTTGAGTACGAGCAGTACTTC.

The rearrangement links TRBV6-5 to TRBJ2-1; weak D call: TRBD2 (6 bases). This CDR3 is 14 amino acids long. Germline CDR1 reads MNHEY; CDR2 reads SVGAGI. V shed 4 bases and J shed 5 bases, with 12 bases lying between them. CDR3 sequence reads: CASSSNSGHNEQFF. In DNA form, the CDR3 reads TGTGCCAGCAGTTCCAATAGCGGTCACAATGAGCAGTTCTTC.

The chain combines TRBV5-1 with TRBJ2-1, with 11 bases matching TRBD1. V was clipped by 7 bases and J by 4 bases; unmatched bases: 4. Germline V gene sequence: CDR1 SGHRS, CDR2 YFSETQ. This CDR3 contains 14 residues. In DNA form, the CDR3 reads TGCGCCAGCGCAAGGGACAGGGGGTACAATGAGCAGTTCTTC. Translating gives CASARDRGYNEQFF.

V gene TRBV3-1 (or the pseudogene TRBV3-2) combines with J gene TRBJ2-1; 13 nucleotides match TRBD2. The CDR3 totals 16 residues. Losses at the gene ends were 3 bases for V and 5 bases for J; bases not matched to a gene: 4. CDR1 is LGHDT, CDR2 YNNKEL, per germline (reference sequence). The CDR3 DNA sequence: TGTGCCAGCAGCCAGACTAGCGGGAGGTTGCACAATGAGCAGTTCTTC. Protein sequence: CASSQTSGRLHNEQFF.

The J gene is TRBJ1-2, the V gene TRBV7-9, with TRBD1 identical over 8 bases. The germline CDR1 and CDR2 sequences are SEHNR and FQNEAQ (reference sequence). The V gene end was trimmed by 3 bases and the J gene end by 4 bases; junction bases not matched to a gene: 13. The CDR3 contains 17 residues. The CDR3 region is CASSFEVAGGLRYGYTF. The CDR3 DNA follows: TGTGCCAGCAGCTTTGAGGTTGCAGGGGGCTTACGCTATGGCTACACCTTC.

This rearrangement joins TRBV10-2 to TRBJ2-1, with TRBD2 identical over 7 bases. Germline values: CDR1 WSHSY, CDR2 SAAADI. The CDR3 loop spans 15 amino acids. After removal of 8 bases from V and 8 bases from J, the junction contained 15 bases not matched to a gene. CDR3 nucleotides: TGCGCCAGCGCTCCGGTTCCGGGAGGTGTGGATGAGCAGTTCTTC. Protein: CASAPVPGGVDEQFF.

The gene calls are TRBV9 and TRBJ2-7; 14 bases fit TRBD2. V shed 4 bases, J shed 0 bases, and the junction held 6 bases outside the gene matches. The CDR3 runs 17 residues. Looked up from germline, CDR1 is SGDLS and CDR2 is YYNGEE. The CDR3 loop is CASSRGLAGELSYEQYF. The CDR3 nucleotides read TGTGCCAGCAGCCGGGGACTAGCGGGAGAGCTCTCCTACGAGCAGTACTTC.